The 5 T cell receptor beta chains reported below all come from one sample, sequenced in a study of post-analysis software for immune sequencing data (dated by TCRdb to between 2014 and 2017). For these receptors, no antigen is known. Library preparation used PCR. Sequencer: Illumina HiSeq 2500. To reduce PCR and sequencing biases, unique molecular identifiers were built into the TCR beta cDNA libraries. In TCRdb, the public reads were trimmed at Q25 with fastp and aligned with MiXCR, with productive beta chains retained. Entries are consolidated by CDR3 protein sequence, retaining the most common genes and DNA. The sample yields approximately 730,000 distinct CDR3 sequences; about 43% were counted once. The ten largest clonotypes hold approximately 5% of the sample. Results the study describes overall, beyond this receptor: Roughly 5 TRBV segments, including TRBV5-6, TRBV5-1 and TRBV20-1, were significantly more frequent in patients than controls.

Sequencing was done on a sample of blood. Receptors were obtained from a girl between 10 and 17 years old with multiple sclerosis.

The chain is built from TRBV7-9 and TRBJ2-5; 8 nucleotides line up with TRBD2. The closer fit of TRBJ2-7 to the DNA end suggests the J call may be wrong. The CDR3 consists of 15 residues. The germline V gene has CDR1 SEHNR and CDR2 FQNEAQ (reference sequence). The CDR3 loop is CASSSRSGSKFEQYF. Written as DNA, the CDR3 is TGTGCCAGCAGCAGCCGGAGCGGGAGTAAGTTCGAGCAGTACTTC.

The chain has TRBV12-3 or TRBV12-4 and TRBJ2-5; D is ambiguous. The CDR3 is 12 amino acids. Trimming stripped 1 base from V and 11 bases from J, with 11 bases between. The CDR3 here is CASSLEAREQYF. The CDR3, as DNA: TGTGCCAGCAGTTTAGAGGCCCGTGAGCAGTACTTC.

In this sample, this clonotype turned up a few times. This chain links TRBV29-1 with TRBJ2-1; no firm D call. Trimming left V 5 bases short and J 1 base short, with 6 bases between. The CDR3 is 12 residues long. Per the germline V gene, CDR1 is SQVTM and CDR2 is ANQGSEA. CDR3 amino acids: CSVQKSYNEQFF. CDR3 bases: TGCAGCGTTCAGAAGTCCTACAATGAGCAGTTCTTC.

Written as DNA, the CDR3 is TGTGCCACCAGCAGAGATCCAGGGGCCTACGAGCAGTACTTC. This sequence encodes CATSRDPGAYEQYF. The genes are TRBV15 and TRBJ2-7; a possible D gene is TRBD1 (6 bases). The V end lost 0 bases, the J end lost 2 bases, and 8 bases lay between the germline ends. The CDR3 length is 14 residues. The germline CDR1 and CDR2 sequences are LNHNV and YYDKDF (reference sequence). The whole variable domain, filled in from reference TRBV15 and TRBJ2-7, reads DAMVIQNPRYQVTQFGKPVTLSCSQTLNHNVMYWYQQKSSQAPKLLFHYYDKDFNNEADTPDNFQSRRPNTSFCFLDIRSPGLGDTAMYLCATSRDPGAYEQYFGPGTRLTVT.

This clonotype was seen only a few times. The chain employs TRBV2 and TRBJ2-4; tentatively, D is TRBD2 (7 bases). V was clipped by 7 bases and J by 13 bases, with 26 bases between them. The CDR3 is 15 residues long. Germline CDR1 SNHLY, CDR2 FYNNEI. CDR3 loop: CASTNLGGGAREQYF. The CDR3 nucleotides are TGTGCCAGCACCAATCTAGGGGGAGGGGCGAGGGAGCAGTACTTC.